The T cell receptor (beta chain) described here comes from a study of response to subunit inactivated influenza vaccine. TCRdb re-derived calls from the RT-PCR reads in MiXCR, one entry per CDR3 protein. In the table there are roughly 570,000 distinct CDR3 sequences, roughly 13% of which are singletons. There are many counts of this clonotype. Its antigen is unidentified. Study-level results: Authors suggested each seasonal flu vaccination may recruit only limited numbers of new T cells.

CDR1 MNHEY and CDR2 SVGEGT come from the germline V gene. The CDR3 is 15 residues long. V gave up 0 bases and J gave up 6 bases, with 12 bases separating them. This TCR was sampled from a man aged 50-60 years who received an inactivated influenza vaccine. The V gene is TRBV6-2 or TRBV6-3, the J gene TRBJ1-5; D is possibly TRBD1 (6 bases). The sequencing here drew on PBMCs from blood, taken more than 35 days after vaccination. The CDR3, as DNA: TGTGCCAGCAGTTACTCAGGGGGGACGGGTCAGCCCCAGCATTTT. It is translated as CASSYSGGTGQPQHF.